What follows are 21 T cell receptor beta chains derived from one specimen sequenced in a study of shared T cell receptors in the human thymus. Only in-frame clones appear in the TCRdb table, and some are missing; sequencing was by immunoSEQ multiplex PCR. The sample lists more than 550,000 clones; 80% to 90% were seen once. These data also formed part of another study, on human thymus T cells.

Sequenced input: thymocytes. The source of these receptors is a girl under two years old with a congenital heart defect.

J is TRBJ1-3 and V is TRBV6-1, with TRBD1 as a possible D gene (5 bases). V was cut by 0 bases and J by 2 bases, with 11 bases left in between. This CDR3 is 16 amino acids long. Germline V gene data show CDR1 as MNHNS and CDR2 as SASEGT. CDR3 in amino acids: CASSEARGRAGNTIYF. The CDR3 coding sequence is TGTGCCAGCAGTGAAGCTAGGGGAAGGGCTGGAAACACCATATATTTT.

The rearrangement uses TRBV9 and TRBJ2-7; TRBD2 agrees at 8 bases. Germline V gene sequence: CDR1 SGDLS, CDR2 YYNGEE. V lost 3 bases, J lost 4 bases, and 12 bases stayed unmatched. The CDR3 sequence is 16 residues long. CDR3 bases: TGTGCCAGCAGCGCTGCCCGGGGGGGCCATAGGTACGAGCAGTACTTC. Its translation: CASSAARGGHRYEQYF.

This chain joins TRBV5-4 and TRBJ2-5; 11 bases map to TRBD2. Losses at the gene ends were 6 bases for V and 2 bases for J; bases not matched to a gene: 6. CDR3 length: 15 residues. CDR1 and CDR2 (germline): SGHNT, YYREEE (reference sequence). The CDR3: CASKLTSGEQETQYF. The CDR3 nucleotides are TGTGCCAGCAAACTGACTAGCGGGGAGCAAGAGACCCAGTACTTC.

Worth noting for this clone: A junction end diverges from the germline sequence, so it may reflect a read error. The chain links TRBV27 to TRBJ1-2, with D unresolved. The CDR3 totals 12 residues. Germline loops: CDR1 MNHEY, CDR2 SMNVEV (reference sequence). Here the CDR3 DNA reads TGTGCCAGCAGTTTAAACGGGGTACTTCATTACTTC. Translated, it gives CASSLNGVLHYF.

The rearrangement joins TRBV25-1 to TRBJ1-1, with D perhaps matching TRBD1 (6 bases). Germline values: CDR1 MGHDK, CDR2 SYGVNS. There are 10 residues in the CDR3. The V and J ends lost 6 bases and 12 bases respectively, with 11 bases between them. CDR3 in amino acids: CASRKQGTFF. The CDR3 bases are TGTGCCAGCAGAAAGCAGGGGACTTTCTTT.

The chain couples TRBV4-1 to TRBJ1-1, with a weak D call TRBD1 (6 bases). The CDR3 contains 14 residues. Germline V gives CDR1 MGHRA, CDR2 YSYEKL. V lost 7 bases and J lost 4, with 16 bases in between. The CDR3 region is CASTSGGGGTEAFF. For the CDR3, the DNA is TGCGCCAGCACTTCGGGGGGAGGGGGCACTGAAGCTTTCTTT.

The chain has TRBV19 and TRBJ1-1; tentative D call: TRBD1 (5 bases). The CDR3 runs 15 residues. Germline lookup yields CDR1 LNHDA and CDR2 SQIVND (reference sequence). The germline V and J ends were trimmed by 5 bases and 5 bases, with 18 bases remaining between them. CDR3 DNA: TGTGCCAGTAGTGCCCGGGGAGGGGAAGGTACTGAAGCTTTCTTT. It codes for CASSARGGEGTEAFF.

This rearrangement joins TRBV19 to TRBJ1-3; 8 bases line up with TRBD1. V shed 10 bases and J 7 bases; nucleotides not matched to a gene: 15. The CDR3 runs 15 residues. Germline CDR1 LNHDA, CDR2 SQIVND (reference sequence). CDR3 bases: TGTGCCACCTTCGACCCGGACAGGGAAGGGAACACCATATATTTT. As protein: CATFDPDREGNTIYF.

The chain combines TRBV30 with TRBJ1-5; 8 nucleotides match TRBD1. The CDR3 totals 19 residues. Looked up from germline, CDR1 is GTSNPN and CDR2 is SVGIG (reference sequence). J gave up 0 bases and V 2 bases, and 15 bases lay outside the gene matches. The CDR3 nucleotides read TGTGCCTGGAGTCTAACACAAAGACAGGGGACGCATAGCAATCAGCCCCAGCATTTT. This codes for CAWSLTQRQGTHSNQPQHF.

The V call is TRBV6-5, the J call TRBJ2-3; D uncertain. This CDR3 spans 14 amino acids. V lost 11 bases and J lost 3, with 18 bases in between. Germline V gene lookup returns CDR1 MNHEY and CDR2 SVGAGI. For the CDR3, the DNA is TGTGCCTGCAAGTTAGAGATTCGTACAGATACGCAGTATTTT. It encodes CACKLEIRTDTQYF.

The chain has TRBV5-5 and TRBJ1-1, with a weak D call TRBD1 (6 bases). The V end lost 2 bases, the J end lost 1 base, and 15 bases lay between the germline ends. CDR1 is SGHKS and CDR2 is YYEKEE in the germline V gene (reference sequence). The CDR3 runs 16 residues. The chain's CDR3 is CASSLINRVRNTEAFF. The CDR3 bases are TGTGCCAGCAGCTTAATCAACAGGGTAAGGAACACTGAAGCTTTCTTT.

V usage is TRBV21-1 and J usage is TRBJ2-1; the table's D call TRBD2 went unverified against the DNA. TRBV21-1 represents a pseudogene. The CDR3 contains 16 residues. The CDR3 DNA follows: TGTGCCAGCAGGCTTAGTACGGGGGGCTCCTACAATGAGCAGTTCTTC. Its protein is CASRLSTGGSYNEQFF.

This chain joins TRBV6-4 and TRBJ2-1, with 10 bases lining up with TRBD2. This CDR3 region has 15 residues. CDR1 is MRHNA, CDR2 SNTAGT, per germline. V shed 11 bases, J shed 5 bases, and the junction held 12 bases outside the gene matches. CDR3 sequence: CAGPPTSGHNNEQFF. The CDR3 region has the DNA TGTGCCGGCCCGCCGACTAGCGGGCACAACAATGAGCAGTTCTTC.

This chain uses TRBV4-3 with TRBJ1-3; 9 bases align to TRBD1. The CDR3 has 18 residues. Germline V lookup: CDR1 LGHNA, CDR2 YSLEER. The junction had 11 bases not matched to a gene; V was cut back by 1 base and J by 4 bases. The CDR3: CASSQGGDRESPGNTIYF. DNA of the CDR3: TGCGCCAGCAGCCAAGGGGGGGACAGGGAATCCCCCGGAAACACCATATATTTT.

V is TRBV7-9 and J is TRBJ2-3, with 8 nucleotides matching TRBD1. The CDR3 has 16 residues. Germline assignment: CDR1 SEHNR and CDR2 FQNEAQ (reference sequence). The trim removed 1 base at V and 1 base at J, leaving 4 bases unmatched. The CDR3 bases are TGTGCCAGCAGCTTAGGGGCAGGGGGCGGCACAGATACGCAGTATTTT. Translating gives CASSLGAGGGTDTQYF.

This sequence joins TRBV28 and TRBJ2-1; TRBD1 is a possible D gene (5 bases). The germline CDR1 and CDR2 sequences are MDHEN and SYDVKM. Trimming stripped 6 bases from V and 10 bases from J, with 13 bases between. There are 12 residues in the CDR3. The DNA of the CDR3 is TGTGCCAGCAGCAACCCACACAGGGAGCAGTTCTTC. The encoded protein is CASSNPHREQFF.

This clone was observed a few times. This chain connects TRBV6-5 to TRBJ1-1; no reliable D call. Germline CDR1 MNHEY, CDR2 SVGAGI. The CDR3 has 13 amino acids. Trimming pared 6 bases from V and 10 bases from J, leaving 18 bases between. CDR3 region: CASSQQIAGAAFF. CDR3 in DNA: TGTGCCAGCAGCCAGCAAATTGCGGGTGCAGCTTTCTTT.

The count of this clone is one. The CDR3 DNA is TGTGCCAGCAGCTTAGTGCAGGAATTGAATGGCTACACCTTC. Translation gives CASSLVQELNGYTF. This chain connects TRBV7-9 to TRBJ1-2; D is unresolved. The CDR3 totals 14 residues. Between the trimmed V and J ends, which lost 1 base and 6 bases, there was a span of 12 bases. From germline, CDR1 is SEHNR and CDR2 FQNEAQ (reference sequence).

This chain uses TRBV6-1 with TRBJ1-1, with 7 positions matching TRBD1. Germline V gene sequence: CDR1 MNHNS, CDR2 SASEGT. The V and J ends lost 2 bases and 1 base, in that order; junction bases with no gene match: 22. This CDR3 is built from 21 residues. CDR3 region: CASSELDQRRDSQPGNTEAFF. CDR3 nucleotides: TGTGCCAGCAGTGAATTGGACCAACGACGGGACAGTCAACCAGGGAACACTGAAGCTTTCTTT.

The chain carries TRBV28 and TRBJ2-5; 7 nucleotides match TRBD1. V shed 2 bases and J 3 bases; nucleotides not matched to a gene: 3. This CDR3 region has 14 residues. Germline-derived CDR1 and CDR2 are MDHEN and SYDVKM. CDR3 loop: CASSLDRAKETQYF. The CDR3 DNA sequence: TGTGCCAGCAGTTTAGACAGGGCGAAAGAGACCCAGTACTTC.

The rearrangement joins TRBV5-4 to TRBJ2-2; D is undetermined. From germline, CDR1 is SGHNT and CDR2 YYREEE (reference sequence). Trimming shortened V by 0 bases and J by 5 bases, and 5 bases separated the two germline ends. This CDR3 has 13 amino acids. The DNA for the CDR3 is TGTGCCAGCAGCTTGGCCTCGACCGGGGAGCTGTTTTTT. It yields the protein CASSLASTGELFF.